This T cell receptor beta chain was documented in a study of metastatic and nonmetastatic thyroid tumors (dated by TCRdb to the early 2020s). Turning to the overall study: For patients with malignant and with benign thyroid disease, the researchers compared repertoires between peripheral blood samples and tumor or nodule tissue samples. The study at large found these results: In both blood and tumor samples, TCR beta diversity was reported to be significantly higher in malignant tumors than in benign nodules.

V is shortened by 6 bases, J by 2 bases, and the region joining them spans 11 bases. Taken from cysteine to phenylalanine, the CDR3 has 13 residues. The CDR3 DNA has 39 bases and is translated from base 1. Based on the germline V gene, the CDR1 and CDR2 sequences are MDHEN and SYDVKM. This clone was observed a few times. What this receptor recognizes is not known. Nothing much larger sits one base from this clone, and base qualities are not available. Library generation was performed with PCR. Sequencing relied on an Illumina HiSeq 4000. High-throughput sequencing was used to profile the CDR3 region of the TCR beta-chain in every patient. Processing in the source paper ran as follows. A classifier to discriminate distant-metastatic papillary thyroid cancer patients was built from CDR3 differences across clinicopathological groups. The Shannon index was used to assess repertoire diversity, and the Morisita-Horn index was used to assess tumor-blood repertoire similarity. Clones were called with MiXCR by TCRdb after fastp trimmed the public reads at Q25, and only in-frame beta chains were retained. Clone size and V and J calls follow TCRdb, not the original study. The sample table lists around 70,000 clones, roughly 18% of them with a count of one. The top ten hold roughly 13% of the sample.

None of the patients had been given any treatment before thyroid surgery. Patient clinical samples collected from about 2011 to 2018 were retrospectively analysed using T-cell receptor beta sequencing. Rearrangement joined TRBV28 to TRBJ2-7; no confident D gene assignment can be made. Source material: blood. This TCR came from a female donor with papillary thyroid cancer or a benign thyroid nodule (not recorded which). Some clones in this sample may be carry-over from other donors' samples. The DNA sequence is TGTGCCAGCAGCCTCCCTGGGGCCTACGAGCAGTACTTC. Its protein is CASSLPGAYEQYF.